This T cell receptor (beta chain) was retrieved from a study of blood T cell repertoires in COVID-19. Background on the study: Samples taken during acute and convalescent COVID-19 were collected in the United States, Italy and Spain.

There are 17 residues in the CDR3. V shed 1 base, J shed 1 base, and the junction held 7 bases outside the gene matches. Germline CDR1 and CDR2: MGHRA and YSYEKL. TCRdb's table, derived via immunoSEQ multiplex PCR, lists solely in-frame clones and lacks some. The data contain about 62,000 clones, around 89% of them singletons. The chain uses TRBV4-1 and TRBJ2-3, with 8 bases identical to TRBD2. The sequencing sample was made of peripheral blood. The clonotype originates from a human donor in a cohort sampled during active COVID-19. The CDR3 coding sequence is TGCGCCAGCAGCCAAGTTTACGGTAGCGGGGGCACAGATACGCAGTATTTT. It translates to CASSQVYGSGGTDTQYF.